This T cell receptor (beta chain) is from a study of blood T cells in healthy people across ages. Findings and limits, study-wide: Measured against age, TCR beta diversity per million T cells decreased in a roughly linear manner.

The CDR3 runs 16 residues. CDR1 is SGHTA, CDR2 FQGNSA, per germline. Alongside a J-beta primer mix, a sample-barcoded 5' primer served in a second PCR lasting about 7 to 11 cycles. TCRdb passed the 5' RACE reads through MiXCR, listing each CDR3 protein once. This table has approximately 290,000 distinct CDR3 sequences, 27% appearing once. Of note for this clonotype: Its antigen is undetermined. One end of the junction fails to match germline, which may point to a read error.

The chain recombines TRBV7-2 with TRBJ2-1, with D maybe TRBD2 (6 bases). This receptor was obtained from a woman aged 65 to 85 in good health. The sequenced material came from blood. CDR3 sequence: CAGSPQGRSSYNEQFF. The DNA of the CDR3 is TGTGCCGGCAGCCCCCAAGGGAGGAGCTCCTACAATGAGCAGTTCTTC. Supplemented by reference TRBV7-2 and TRBJ2-1, the full variable domain reads GAGVSQSPSNKVTEKGKDVELRCDPISGHTALYWYRQSLGQGLEFLIYFQGNSAPDKSGLPSDRFSAERTGGSVSTLTIQRTQQEDSAVYLCAGSPQGRSSYNEQFFGPGTRLTVL.